The source of this T cell receptor (delta chain) is a study of gamma-delta chains in newborns, infants, children. Study details: Innate gammadelta T cells reportedly expand polyclonally right after birth, driven by microbial exposure, per the title.

TCRdb re-called the reads via CATT. The sample holds more than 1,500 delta-chain clones, about 2.9% seen once. This clone has more than one count but fewer than ten. Compared with germline, one end of the junction differs, possibly owing to a read error. CDR3 length: 13 amino acids. Germline loops: CDR1 GEAIGNYY, CDR2 EKD. The clonotype was recovered from a child in good health. This rearrangement joins TRDV2 to TRDJ1; D unresolved. Sample: blood. The CDR3 loop is CACHETRADKLIF. CDR3 DNA sequence: TGTGCCTGTCATGAGACACGCGCCGATAAACTTATCTTT.